The rows below give T cell receptor beta chains drawn from one sample of a study of T cell responses to AZD1222 COVID-19 vaccine. The assay was immunoSEQ multiplex PCR, and TCRdb's table has in-frame clones only and misses some. The table includes fewer than 150,000 clones, approximately 90% detected once. The sample consisted of peripheral blood, taken 28 days after the second AZD1222 dose. The source is an adult who received the AZD1222 COVID-19 vaccine. Each CDR3 is given with its conserved first and last residue. The D gene is left open where the match is weak. A row's size may be missing; if present it is once, few, many or a size class.

size: -
J: TRBJ2-7
D: -
V: TRBV5-5
DNA: TGTGCCAGCAGCTTTGGGGGGGCTAGCTACGAGCAGTACTTC
CDR3: CASSFGGASYEQYF

size: -
J: TRBJ1-2
D: -
V: TRBV29-1
DNA: TGCAGCGCCGAGCAACAGTTGATTAGCGGCTACACCTTC
CDR3: CSAEQQLISGYTF

size: -
J: TRBJ1-1
D: -
V: TRBV14
DNA: TGTGCCAGCAGCCGGACCTTAGGGAACACTGAAGCTTTCTTT
CDR3: CASSRTLGNTEAFF

size: -
J: TRBJ2-7
D: -
V: TRBV6-8
DNA: TGTGCCAGCAGTTTCTGGGGGGCGGATGCCGGGACTAAACTCCCCCGCCTCTACGAGCAGTACTTC
CDR3: CASSFWGADAGTKLPRLYEQYF

size: few
J: TRBJ1-1
D: TRBD1
V: TRBV2
DNA: TGTGCCAGCAGCCAGGGGGCCGGCACTGAAGCTTTCTTT
CDR3: CASSQGAGTEAFF

size: -
J: TRBJ1-5
D: -
V: TRBV19
DNA: TGTGCCAGTAACTCCCGCGGGGGATTCAATCAGCCCCAGCATTTT
CDR3: CASNSRGGFNQPQHF

size: -
J: TRBJ1-4
D: TRBD1
V: TRBV14
DNA: TGTGCCAGCAGCCAGAGACGGGACAGGTATAATGAAAAACTGTTTTTT
CDR3: CASSQRRDRYNEKLFF

size: -
J: TRBJ1-2
D: -
V: TRBV5-6
DNA: TGTGCCAGCAGCGCTAGTCAAGGGGGTATCTATGGCTACACCTTC
CDR3: CASSASQGGIYGYTF

size: -
J: TRBJ1-6
D: TRBD1
V: TRBV6-5
DNA: TGTGCCAGCAGAGCACCAGGGGGCGAGAGTTCACCCCTCCACTTT
CDR3: CASRAPGGESSPLHF

size: -
J: TRBJ1-6
D: TRBD1
V: TRBV4-1
DNA: TGCGCCAGCAGCCAAATGGACAGGGCCGATAATTCACCCCTCCACTTT
CDR3: CASSQMDRADNSPLHF

size: -
J: TRBJ1-5
D: -
V: TRBV25-1
DNA: TGTGCCAGCAGTGAGGGGATGAGTAGCAATCAGCCCCAGCATTTT
CDR3: CASSEGMSSNQPQHF

size: -
J: TRBJ2-1
D: TRBD2
V: TRBV7-8
DNA: TGTGCCAGCAGCGCCTCTAGCGGTACCAGGCAGTTCTTC
CDR3: CASSASSGTRQFF

size: -
J: TRBJ1-1
D: -
V: TRBV5-1
DNA: TGCGCCAGCAGCTTGGGCGGCATGGTGGGCCATGAAGCTTTCTTT
CDR3: CASSLGGMVGHEAFF

size: -
J: TRBJ2-5
D: TRBD2
V: TRBV27
DNA: TGTGCCAGCAGCTACGCGGGAGCTGGAGAGACCCAGTACTTC
CDR3: CASSYAGAGETQYF

size: -
J: TRBJ1-4
D: -
V: TRBV4-1
DNA: TGCGCCAGCAGCCAAGCTCTTCCCGAAAAACTGTTTTTT
CDR3: CASSQALPEKLFF

size: -
J: TRBJ1-5
D: -
V: TRBV15
DNA: TGTGCCACCAGCAGAGATTTGGGTGGGACGGTAAATCAGCCCCAGCATTTT
CDR3: CATSRDLGGTVNQPQHF

size: -
J: TRBJ1-1
D: TRBD1
V: TRBV5-1
DNA: TGCGCCAGCAGCTATGGGACAGGCAGGGCAGCTTTCTTT
CDR3: CASSYGTGRAAFF

size: -
J: TRBJ2-7
D: TRBD2
V: TRBV7-9
DNA: TGTGCCAGCAGCTCTATGCCGGGACTAGCGGGAGTTCGCTACTACGAGCAGTACTTC
CDR3: CASSSMPGLAGVRYYEQYF

size: -
J: TRBJ2-7
D: -
V: TRBV28
DNA: TGTGCCAGCAGCGAGAGCTACGAGCAGTACTTC
CDR3: CASSESYEQYF

size: -
J: TRBJ1-4
D: TRBD1
V: TRBV19
DNA: TGTGCCAGTAAGGGACAGATGGGGGAAAAACTGTTTTTT
CDR3: CASKGQMGEKLFF

size: -
J: TRBJ1-2
D: -
V: TRBV5-4
DNA: TGTGCCAGCAGCTTTCCGGGGGGAGTCTATGGCTACACCTTC
CDR3: CASSFPGGVYGYTF

size: -
J: TRBJ2-3
D: -
V: TRBV10-2
DNA: TGCGCCAGCAGTGATTTCGGGGACACAGATACGCAGTATTTT
CDR3: CASSDFGDTDTQYF

size: -
J: TRBJ2-7
D: TRBD2
V: TRBV3-1/TRBV3-2
DNA: TGTGCCAGCAGCCAAGATCTGCTGCGGGGGGGCCATGAGCAGTACTTC
CDR3: CASSQDLLRGGHEQYF

size: once
J: TRBJ2-5
D: TRBD2
V: TRBV5-1
DNA: TGCGCCAGCAGCCCGGAGGGACTAGCGGGGGGGATGGAGACCCAGTACTTC
CDR3: CASSPEGLAGGMETQYF

size: -
J: TRBJ2-3
D: TRBD2
V: TRBV6-6
DNA: TGTGCCAGCAGTTACGAACGGGAGGGTGCAGATACGCAGTATTTT
CDR3: CASSYEREGADTQYF

size: -
J: TRBJ2-1
D: TRBD2
V: TRBV6-5
DNA: TGTGCCAGCAAAGCCGGGACTAGCGGAACGAATGAGCAGTTCTTC
CDR3: CASKAGTSGTNEQFF

size: -
J: TRBJ1-1
D: TRBD1
V: TRBV5-1
DNA: TGCGCCAGCAGCTTCGGGACAGGTGAAGCTTTCTTT
CDR3: CASSFGTGEAFF

size: -
J: TRBJ2-7
D: TRBD2
V: TRBV19
DNA: TGTGCCAGTAGTTCCGGGACTAGCGGGAGAGGGTACGAGCAGTACTTC
CDR3: CASSSGTSGRGYEQYF

size: -
J: TRBJ2-7
D: TRBD1
V: TRBV11-2
DNA: TGTGCCAGCAGCTCAACAGGGGGCTACGAGCAGTACTTC
CDR3: CASSSTGGYEQYF

size: few
J: TRBJ2-7
D: -
V: TRBV27
DNA: TGTGCCAGCAGTTTATGGCCTGGACCCTACGAGCAGTACTTC
CDR3: CASSLWPGPYEQYF

size: -
J: TRBJ1-6
D: -
V: TRBV28
DNA: TGTGCCAGCAGTCCGTACGCCGGACAGTTCACCAATTCACCCCTCCACTTT
CDR3: CASSPYAGQFTNSPLHF

size: -
J: TRBJ2-1
D: TRBD2
V: TRBV2
DNA: TGTGCCAGCAAGATCAGGGAGGGGTTATACAATGAGCAGTTCTTC
CDR3: CASKIREGLYNEQFF

size: -
J: TRBJ2-7
D: -
V: TRBV5-1
DNA: TGCGCCAGCAGCTCGGAACGGACAGACCCCTACGAGCAGTACTTC
CDR3: CASSSERTDPYEQYF

size: once
J: TRBJ1-5
D: -
V: TRBV20-1
DNA: TGCAGTGCAAGTACCCCCAGGGGTTTGGATCAGCCCCAGCATTTT
CDR3: CSASTPRGLDQPQHF

size: -
J: TRBJ1-4
D: -
V: TRBV7-9
DNA: TGTGCCAGCAGGGGAATCAGGGCGGTTGAGGAAAAACTGTTTTTT
CDR3: CASRGIRAVEEKLFF

size: once
J: TRBJ2-1
D: TRBD2
V: TRBV19
DNA: TGTGCCAGTAGGGGACTAGCAGGCCTTGATGAGCAGTTCTTC
CDR3: CASRGLAGLDEQFF

size: -
J: TRBJ1-5
D: -
V: TRBV12-3/TRBV12-4
DNA: TGTGCCAGCAGGATATCAGCCAATCAGCCCCAGCATTTT
CDR3: CASRISANQPQHF

size: -
J: TRBJ2-1
D: -
V: TRBV19
DNA: TGTGCCAGTACCGGGACGGCTGACAATGAGCAGTTCTTC
CDR3: CASTGTADNEQFF

size: -
J: TRBJ1-6
D: -
V: TRBV6-5
DNA: TGTGCCAGCGTAAACTTCAGGGATTATAATTCACCCCTCCACTTT
CDR3: CASVNFRDYNSPLHF

size: -
J: TRBJ1-2
D: -
V: TRBV19
DNA: TGTGCCAGTAGTGGGGGAGTTGGCTACACCTTC
CDR3: CASSGGVGYTF

size: -
J: TRBJ1-2
D: TRBD1
V: TRBV11-1
DNA: TGTGCCAGCAGCTTAGATGACAGGGTGCGTGGCTACACCTTC
CDR3: CASSLDDRVRGYTF

size: -
J: TRBJ1-5
D: -
V: TRBV6-2/TRBV6-3
DNA: TGTGCCAGCAGTTACTCAGTCCGGGGCGGCCAGCCCCAGCATTTT
CDR3: CASSYSVRGGQPQHF

size: -
J: TRBJ1-3
D: -
V: TRBV28
DNA: TGTGCCAGCGAGGGGGGCACTGGAAACACCATATATTTT
CDR3: CASEGGTGNTIYF

size: once
J: TRBJ2-7
D: TRBD1
V: TRBV5-4
DNA: TGTGCCAGCAGCTTTCCCGGACAGGGAATCGACGAGCAGTACTTC
CDR3: CASSFPGQGIDEQYF

size: -
J: TRBJ2-7
D: TRBD1
V: TRBV5-5
DNA: TGTGCCAGCAGCTTGACAGGGGCCGGATACGAGCAGTACTTC
CDR3: CASSLTGAGYEQYF

size: -
J: TRBJ2-7
D: -
V: TRBV7-2
DNA: TGTGCCAGCAGCTTAGGTGGGGGGAGCTCCTACGAGCAGTACTTC
CDR3: CASSLGGGSSYEQYF

size: -
J: TRBJ2-1
D: -
V: TRBV7-9
DNA: TGTGCCAGCAGCTTTACTGAGAGTGAGCAGTTCTTC
CDR3: CASSFTESEQFF

size: -
J: TRBJ2-2
D: -
V: TRBV4-1
DNA: TGCGCCAGCAGCCAAGCCCGGGACGTTAACACCGGGGAGCTGTTTTTT
CDR3: CASSQARDVNTGELFF